The 30 T cell receptor beta chains in this list originate from one sample, sequenced in a study of T cell responses to AZD1222 COVID-19 vaccine. Data came from immunoSEQ multiplex PCR; TCRdb stores just in-frame clones and leaves some out. The sample has roughly 100,000 clones, 88% seen once. The specimen comprised peripheral blood, sampled on day 0 of AZD1222 vaccination. These receptors were obtained from an adult in good health.

The chain employs TRBV2 and TRBJ1-6, with a tentative D call TRBD1 (5 bases). Germline values: CDR1 SNHLY, CDR2 FYNNEI. The V and J ends lost 3 bases and 0 bases respectively, with 6 bases between them. The length of the CDR3 is 15 residues. The chain's CDR3 is CASSDGGSYNSPLHF. The CDR3 bases are TGTGCCAGCAGTGACGGGGGCTCCTATAATTCACCCCTCCACTTT.

The chain has TRBV5-8 and TRBJ1-3, with TRBD1 matching over 7 bases. The V and J ends lost 1 base and 5 bases, in that order; junction bases with no gene match: 9. This CDR3 contains 16 residues. Germline V gene data show CDR1 as SGHTS and CDR2 as YDEGEE. The CDR3 loop reads CASSLMRGRSRNTIYF. DNA of the CDR3: TGTGCCAGCAGCTTGATGAGGGGGCGGTCAAGAAACACCATATATTTT.

This sequence joins TRBV7-9 and TRBJ1-2; D is perhaps TRBD1 (5 bases). CDR3 length equals 13 residues. Trimming cost V 5 bases and J 5 bases, with 12 bases left between them. In germline, CDR1 is SEHNR, CDR2 FQNEAQ (reference sequence). As DNA, the CDR3 is TGTGCCAGCAGCGAGGGACCTCAGTATGGCTACACCTTC. Translated: CASSEGPQYGYTF.

V usage is TRBV7-6 and J usage is TRBJ2-1; TRBD2 aligns across 9 bases. The ends lost 1 base at V and 7 bases at J; junction bases unmatched: 8. The CDR3 sequence is 16 residues long. The germline CDR1 and CDR2 sequences are SGHVS and FNYEAQ. The DNA of the CDR3 is TGTGCCAGCAGCTTAGAACCAGCGGGAGGTACAAATGAGCAGTTCTTC. Encoded protein: CASSLEPAGGTNEQFF.

This clone was detected a few times. The rearrangement uses TRBV7-3 and TRBJ2-2; D ambiguous. The length of the CDR3 is 16 residues. V lost 2 bases and J lost 2, with 12 bases in between. CDR1 is SGHTA and CDR2 is FQGTGA in the germline V gene. CDR3 sequence reads: CASSLFMGSNTGELFF. The CDR3, as DNA: TGTGCCAGCAGCTTATTCATGGGCTCTAACACCGGGGAGCTGTTTTTT.

The chain employs TRBV10-3 and TRBJ2-1; 7 bases align to TRBD1. Germline CDR1 reads ENHRY; CDR2 reads SYGVKD. This CDR3 spans 14 amino acids. V lost 6 bases to trimming and J lost 1 base; unmatched junction nucleotides: 3. The CDR3 DNA sequence: TGTGCCATCAGAGGGGGCGCGTCCTACAATGAGCAGTTCTTC. Encoded protein: CAIRGGASYNEQFF.

This clone occurred once. V and J are TRBV2 and TRBJ1-1; D unresolved. The ends were cut back, 0 bases at V and 5 bases at J, with 10 bases in the middle. The CDR3 is 14 amino acids. Germline lookup yields CDR1 SNHLY and CDR2 FYNNEI. This CDR3 is CASSEAVGRTEAFF. CDR3 DNA: TGTGCCAGCAGTGAAGCGGTGGGGAGGACTGAAGCTTTCTTT. The variable domain in full, with the rest retrieved from reference TRBV2 and TRBJ1-1, is EPEVTQTPSHQVTQMGQEVILRCVPISNHLYFYWYRQILGQKVEFLVSFYNNEISEKSEIFDDQFSVERPDGSNFTLKIRSTKLEDSAMYFCASSEAVGRTEAFFGQGTRLTVV.

The rearrangement joins TRBV5-1 to TRBJ2-1, with 13 bases aligning to TRBD2. The CDR3 extends over 17 amino acids. V gave up 1 base and J gave up 7 bases; unmatched junction bases: 8. In germline, CDR1 is SGHRS, CDR2 YFSETQ. The CDR3 loop is CASSLTSGRAQLNEQFF. The CDR3 DNA reads as TGCGCCAGCAGCTTGACTAGCGGGAGGGCCCAATTGAATGAGCAGTTCTTC.

V and J are TRBV7-9 and TRBJ1-5, with D possibly being TRBD1 (6 bases). The germline gives CDR1 SEHNR, CDR2 FQNEAQ (reference sequence). V was shortened by 5 bases and J by 6 bases, with 11 bases between the two germline ends. The CDR3 consists of 13 residues. CDR3 nucleotides: TGTGCCAGCAGCCAACAGGGATCTCAGCCCCAGCATTTT. Encoded protein: CASSQQGSQPQHF.

The rearrangement uses TRBV24-1 and TRBJ2-7; 11 bases agree with TRBD1. The CDR3 covers 16 residues. V shed 4 bases and J 0 bases; nucleotides not matched to a gene: 4. CDR1 KGHDR and CDR2 SFDVKD come from the germline V gene. The CDR3 sequence: CATSEPGTGGSYEQYF. In nucleotides, the CDR3 is TGTGCCACCAGTGAACCTGGGACAGGGGGCTCCTACGAGCAGTACTTC.

The chain has TRBV3-1 (or the pseudogene TRBV3-2) and TRBJ1-6; 7 bases are a match to TRBD1. This CDR3 comprises 15 residues. V lost 1 base to trimming and J lost 9 bases; unmatched junction nucleotides: 6. Germline V gives CDR1 LGHDT, CDR2 YNNKEL (reference sequence). CDR3 DNA: TGTGCCAGCAGCCAAGCGACAGGGTTCGTTTCACCCCTCCACTTT. Translation: CASSQATGFVSPLHF.

The V call is TRBV27, the J call TRBJ2-1; D is unclear. Trimming cost V 5 bases and J 4 bases, with 15 bases left between them. Germline assignment: CDR1 MNHEY and CDR2 SMNVEV (reference sequence). CDR3 length: 15 amino acids. The CDR3 DNA sequence: TGTGCCAGCAGTGGCGTCTTGACGGATTACAATGAGCAGTTCTTC. Translating gives CASSGVLTDYNEQFF.

The rearrangement links TRBV18 to TRBJ2-1, with 14 bases fitting TRBD2. Germline V CDR1 and CDR2: KGHSH, LQKENI. Trimming took 0 bases from V and 7 from J; bases not matched to a gene: 2. The CDR3 has 16 amino acids. For the CDR3, the DNA is TGTGCCAGCTCACCACCCCGACTAGCGGGAGGGAATGAGCAGTTCTTC. Translating it yields CASSPPRLAGGNEQFF. The full variable domain, with the rest looked up from reference TRBV18 and TRBJ2-1, is NAGVMQNPRHLVRRRGQEARLRCSPMKGHSHVYWYRQLPEEGLKFMVYLQKENIIDESGMPKERFSAEFPKEGPSILRIQQVVRGDSAAYFCASSPPRLAGGNEQFFGPGTRLTVL.

The chain joins TRBV5-1 to TRBJ2-1; 7 positions match TRBD1. The CDR3 consists of 16 residues. CDR1 and CDR2 from the germline V gene are SGHRS and YFSETQ. V gave up 4 bases and J gave up 5 bases; unmatched junction bases: 12. In DNA form, the CDR3 reads TGCGCCAGCAGCCGCATGACGACAGGGCCCGACAATGAGCAGTTCTTC. It translates to CASSRMTTGPDNEQFF.

The genes are TRBV3-1 (or the pseudogene TRBV3-2) and TRBJ1-1; D gene ambiguous. Germline V gene sequence: CDR1 LGHDT, CDR2 YNNKEL (reference sequence). Trimming left V 6 bases short and J 6 bases short, with 11 bases between. The CDR3 runs to 12 residues. For the CDR3, the DNA is TGTGCCAGCAGTCAGAACAGAGCTGAAGCTTTCTTT. Its protein product is CASSQNRAEAFF.

The chain carries TRBV7-8 and TRBJ2-7; perhaps TRBD2 as D (5 bases). The CDR3 is 13 residues long. Germline V lookup: CDR1 SGHVS, CDR2 FQNEAQ. V gave up 2 bases and J gave up 1 base, with 6 bases separating them. As DNA, the CDR3 is TGTGCCAGCAGCTTAAGGGAGTCCTACGAGCAGTACTTC. Translated: CASSLRESYEQYF.

This chain joins TRBV5-1 and TRBJ2-3; maybe TRBD2 (6 bases). Germline V lookup: CDR1 SGHRS, CDR2 YFSETQ. V was shortened by 7 bases and J by 4 bases, with 16 bases between the two germline ends. The CDR3 spans 14 residues. Here the CDR3 reads CASFSGNVPDTQYF. DNA for the CDR3: TGCGCCAGCTTTAGCGGCAATGTCCCAGATACGCAGTATTTT.

The chain carries TRBV7-8 and TRBJ2-5; D is possibly TRBD1 (6 bases). Trimming shortened V by 5 bases and J by 2 bases, and 15 bases separated the two germline ends. The germline CDR1 and CDR2 sequences are SGHVS and FQNEAQ. The CDR3 is 15 residues long. The CDR3 reads CASSQMGAVQETQYF. Here the CDR3 DNA reads TGTGCCAGCAGCCAGATGGGGGCGGTTCAAGAGACCCAGTACTTC. The full variable domain, completed using reference TRBV7-8 and TRBJ2-5, is GAGVSQSPRYKVAKRGQDVALRCDPISGHVSLFWYQQALGQGPEFLTYFQNEAQLDKSGLPSDRFFAERPEGSVSTLKIQRTQQEDSAVYLCASSQMGAVQETQYFGPGTRLLVL.

The chain recombines TRBV6-5 with TRBJ2-2; D possibly corresponds to TRBD2 (5 bases). The CDR3 runs to 11 residues. CDR1 and CDR2 from the germline V gene are MNHEY and SVGAGI. Trimming cost V 6 bases and J 8 bases, with 7 bases left between them. For the CDR3, the DNA is TGTGCCAGCAGGAGGGCGGGGGAGCTGTTTTTT. It specifies CASRRAGELFF.

This chain joins TRBV7-8 and TRBJ2-7, with D perhaps assigned TRBD1 or TRBD2 (6 bases each). This CDR3 has 16 residues. CDR1 is SGHVS, CDR2 FQNEAQ, per germline. With 5 bases removed from V and 0 bases from J, the gap between germline ends came to 17 bases. The CDR3 region is CASSLSTGGSSYEQYF. As DNA, the CDR3 is TGTGCCAGCAGCCTCTCCACCGGGGGCAGCTCCTACGAGCAGTACTTC. Supplemented by reference TRBV7-8 and TRBJ2-7, the full variable domain reads GAGVSQSPRYKVAKRGQDVALRCDPISGHVSLFWYQQALGQGPEFLTYFQNEAQLDKSGLPSDRFFAERPEGSVSTLKIQRTQQEDSAVYLCASSLSTGGSSYEQYFGPGTRLTVT.

The V gene is TRBV3-1 (or the pseudogene TRBV3-2), the J gene TRBJ2-3; the D gene could be TRBD1 or TRBD2 (5 bases each). The CDR3 length is 14 residues. Germline CDR1 LGHDT, CDR2 YNNKEL (reference sequence). Between the trimmed V and J ends, which lost 0 bases and 8 bases, there was a span of 12 bases. CDR3 loop: CASSQEGLGATQYF. CDR3 nucleotides: TGTGCCAGCAGCCAAGAAGGACTCGGGGCTACGCAGTATTTT.

J is TRBJ1-1 and V is TRBV3-1 (or the pseudogene TRBV3-2); D possibly corresponds to TRBD1 (5 bases). The CDR3 spans 13 residues. V lost 1 base to trimming and J lost 6 bases, with 9 bases between them. Germline V gives CDR1 LGHDT, CDR2 YNNKEL (reference sequence). CDR3 sequence: CASSQGGGAEAFF. Here the CDR3 DNA reads TGTGCCAGCAGCCAAGGCGGAGGGGCTGAAGCTTTCTTT.

J is TRBJ1-1 and V is TRBV5-1, with no clear D. The germline V gene has CDR1 SGHRS and CDR2 YFSETQ. There are 13 residues in the CDR3. V was trimmed by 6 bases and J by 4 bases, leaving 13 bases between them. DNA of the CDR3: TGCGCCAGCACGGGTGGGGTCGGCACTGAAGCTTTCTTT. Translating gives CASTGGVGTEAFF.

CDR3 protein: CASSLQGAGNTIYF. The CDR3 region has the DNA TGTGCCAGCAGTTTACAGGGAGCGGGAAACACCATATATTTT. This chain connects TRBV6-5 to TRBJ1-3, with D possibly matching TRBD1 (6 bases). V was pared by 4 bases and J by 4 bases, with 11 bases between. The CDR3 length is 14 residues. Germline V gene lookup returns CDR1 MNHEY and CDR2 SVGAGI.

V gene TRBV3-1 (or the pseudogene TRBV3-2) combines with J gene TRBJ2-2, with D unclear. The CDR3 runs to 13 residues. Trimming stripped 4 bases from V and 4 bases from J, with 7 bases between. CDR1 LGHDT and CDR2 YNNKEL come from the germline V gene (reference sequence). The CDR3 sequence: CASSPSVTGELFF. In nucleotides, the CDR3 is TGTGCCAGCAGCCCGTCGGTCACCGGGGAGCTGTTTTTT.

There are a few counts of this clone. J is TRBJ1-4 and V is TRBV3-1 (or the pseudogene TRBV3-2); D is unclear. In germline, CDR1 is LGHDT, CDR2 YNNKEL (reference sequence). V lost 1 base and J 10 bases, leaving 7 bases between the germline ends. The CDR3 is 12 residues long. Here the CDR3 reads CASSQGRRKLFF. CDR3 coding DNA: TGTGCCAGCAGCCAAGGGCGGCGAAAACTGTTTTTT.

The chain is built from TRBV6-6 and TRBJ1-4, with a possible D match to TRBD1 (5 bases). There are 15 residues in the CDR3. The germline CDR1 and CDR2 sequences are MNHNY and SVGAGI (reference sequence). The V gene lost 6 bases and the J gene lost 4 bases, with 15 bases spanning the gap. The CDR3 nucleotides are TGTGCCAGCAGCAAGACCTACGACAGTAATGAAAAACTGTTTTTT. Amino acid sequence: CASSKTYDSNEKLFF.

This clone was recorded once. This chain uses TRBV5-4 with TRBJ2-1; the match to TRBD1 covers 10 bases. The CDR3 runs to 16 residues. The trim removed 4 bases at V and 1 base at J, leaving 5 bases unmatched. Per germline, CDR1 SGHNT and CDR2 YYREEE (reference sequence). CDR3 region: CASSVRQGASYNEQFF. The CDR3 nucleotides read TGTGCCAGCAGCGTCAGACAGGGGGCTTCCTACAATGAGCAGTTCTTC.

The rearrangement links TRBV2 to TRBJ2-3, with D perhaps assigned TRBD1 or TRBD2 (5 bases each). Trimming took 6 bases from V and 0 from J, leaving 10 bases between them. CDR1 and CDR2 (germline): SNHLY, FYNNEI. The CDR3 has 14 amino acids. The CDR3, as DNA: TGTGCCAGCAGGTTGGGGGAGAGCACAGATACGCAGTATTTT. Protein: CASRLGESTDTQYF.

This chain connects TRBV28 to TRBJ2-7; 14 bases line up with TRBD2. Germline V lookup: CDR1 MDHEN, CDR2 SYDVKM. The CDR3 runs to 16 residues. V trimming: 4 bases; J trimming: 5 bases; junction bases outside the gene matches: 7. CDR3 region: CASSSAGLAGADEQYF. The CDR3 bases are TGTGCCAGCAGTTCCGCGGGACTAGCGGGAGCGGACGAGCAGTACTTC.